Listed below are T cell receptor beta chains from one sample, sequenced in a study of T cells expressing NK-cell markers. TCRdb processed the 5' RACE reads again and assigns one entry to each CDR3 protein, with no DNA. The sample has a few hundred thousand distinct CDR3 sequences. The sequencing input was blood T cells: a sorted CD56 or NKG2C T cell subset, CD4+ or CD8+ T cells, or bulk PBMC T cells (not recorded which). These receptors all stem from a woman between 50 and 59 years old in good health. Each CDR3 is given with its conserved first and last residue. Each record gives: V gene, J gene, CDR3 protein.

>TRBV21-1|TRBJ2-3
CASSKVGPYLISTDTQYF
>TRBV12-3/TRBV12-4|TRBJ2-1
CASSSPGTGMNYEQFF
>TRBV28|TRBJ2-5
CASSYRPEETQYF
>TRBV6-4|TRBJ2-5
CASSASGRADETQYF
>TRBV28|TRBJ1-2
CASSSDRDGYTF
>TRBV21-1|TRBJ2-1
CASTHILHNEQFF
>TRBV11-2|TRBJ2-1
CASSSPFGGRSNEQFF
>TRBV12-3/TRBV12-4|TRBJ2-1
CASSFLIPLGNEQFF
>TRBV6-1|TRBJ1-4
CASSSGTPTNEKLFF
>TRBV12-3/TRBV12-4|TRBJ1-2
CASRELGGIGYTF
>TRBV24-1|TRBJ2-3
CATSDPGRVGQYF
>TRBV7-9|TRBJ2-5
CASSLSVNRLAQETQYF
>TRBV20-1|TRBJ1-4
CSAPRGGNDEKLFF
>TRBV20-1|TRBJ1-1
CSARGQVEAFF
>TRBV12-3/TRBV12-4|TRBJ2-3
CASRKNTDTQYF
>TRBV24-1|TRBJ2-6
CATSDTGRYSGANVLTF
>TRBV5-1|TRBJ2-2
CASSLAGPRVYTGELFF
>TRBV12-3/TRBV12-4|TRBJ2-3
CASSSGLAGGTDTQYF
>TRBV9|TRBJ2-1
CASSVEVRGVHNEQFF
>TRBV5-1|TRBJ2-4
CASSLMVAGESYF
>TRBV3-1|TRBJ1-3
CAISQTGTRNTIYF
>TRBV5-1|TRBJ2-5
CASSLGAGVTETQYF
>TRBV6-5|TRBJ1-2
CASSYSQGAIYGYTF
>TRBV4-1|TRBJ1-5
CASSQDPRSYSNQPQHF
>TRBV14|TRBJ2-7
CASSQFLAGDSYEQYF
>TRBV5-8|TRBJ1-1
CASSFGGANTEAFF
>TRBV7-2|TRBJ1-5
CASSEGVSSEPQHF
>TRBV20-1|TRBJ2-1
CSAREGLAGVRFYNEQFF